These T cell receptor beta chains were read from a single sample in a study of control samples from healthy donors and cancer patients. Using immunoSEQ multiplex PCR, the repertoire was profiled, and TCRdb retains in-frame clones only, with some absent. The sample holds around 130,000 clones, about 90% seen once. Sequenced: PBMCs. All receptors derive from a middle-aged man with head and neck cancer. CDR3s include the opening cysteine and the closing phenylalanine or tryptophan. D genes are given only for firm matches. Clone size is stated in some rows and not others, as once, few, many or a class when expanded.

v_call	clone_size	j_call	d_call	cdr3_nt	cdr3_aa
TRBV11-1	.	TRBJ2-3	TRBD2	TGTGCCAGCAGACGCGGGGGGTTCGGAAACACAGATACGCAGTATTTT	CASRRGGFGNTDTQYF
TRBV13	once	TRBJ2-2	.	TGTGCCAGCAGAGCATACAGGGGGGGCACCGGGGAGCTGTTTTTT	CASRAYRGGTGELFF
TRBV19	many	TRBJ1-6	TRBD1	TGTGCCACCTCAGGGGGCGCATTCTCACCCCTCCACTTT	CATSGGAFSPLHF
TRBV14	.	TRBJ1-4	.	TGTGCCAGCAGCCATAAGGAGCCCGGACGGGAAAAACTGTTTTTT	CASSHKEPGREKLFF
TRBV6-5	.	TRBJ1-1	TRBD1	TGTGCCAGCAGCCTGGGACAGATCTTAAACACTGAAGCTTTCTTT	CASSLGQILNTEAFF
TRBV7-9	.	TRBJ2-7	TRBD2	TGTGCCAGCAGCCTACCCCCCCGGCTAGCGGGAGGAACCTACGAGCAGTACTTC	CASSLPPRLAGGTYEQYF
TRBV28	.	TRBJ2-5	TRBD1	TGTGCCAGCACCCTTCGGACAGGCGGTCGGGAGACCCAGTACTTC	CASTLRTGGRETQYF
TRBV7-9	.	TRBJ2-2	.	TGTGCCAGCAGCTTAGTAATACGGGGAGCCACCGGGGAGCTGTTTTTT	CASSLVIRGATGELFF
TRBV5-1	.	TRBJ2-7	.	TGCGCCAGCAGCTTTCTAGGGGTCGAGCAGTACTTC	CASSFLGVEQYF
TRBV28	once	TRBJ1-2	TRBD1	TGTGCCAGCAGTTACGGACAGGTCTATGGCTACACCTTC	CASSYGQVYGYTF
TRBV6-1	.	TRBJ2-1	TRBD2	TGTGCCAGCAGTGAATTAAGCGCTAGCGGACGCTACAATGAGCAGTTCTTC	CASSELSASGRYNEQFF
TRBV24-1	.	TRBJ1-2	.	TGTGCCACCAGTGATCCGGGGCGCGGCTATGGCTACACCTTC	CATSDPGRGYGYTF
TRBV5-5	once	TRBJ1-2	.	TGTGCCAGCAGCTTAAGTAGATCTTTGGATCCGGGGGCCTATGGCTACACCTTC	CASSLSRSLDPGAYGYTF
TRBV2	once	TRBJ2-2	TRBD1	TGTGCCAGCAGACAACAGGGGGCGTCCGGGGAGCTGTTTTTT	CASRQQGASGELFF
TRBV12-5	.	TRBJ2-2	TRBD1	TGTGCTAGTGGTTTCATCCTGGGGGACAGGAGTCGGACCGGGGAGCTGTTTTTT	CASGFILGDRSRTGELFF
TRBV18	once	TRBJ2-4	TRBD1	TGTGCCAGCTCGTTACAGAACAGGGGGAAGGCGCACATTCAGTACTTC	CASSLQNRGKAHIQYF
TRBV19	.	TRBJ1-6	.	TGTGCCAGTAGTATAAAGCCCCCGACCTGGGGTAATTCACCCCTCCACTTT	CASSIKPPTWGNSPLHF
TRBV18	.	TRBJ2-5	.	TGTGCCAGCTCACCAACATGGACGGAAGAGACCCAGTACTTC	CASSPTWTEETQYF
TRBV6-6	.	TRBJ2-1	.	TGTGCCAGCACCCCCGGGGCCTCTTACAATGAGCAGTTCTTC	CASTPGASYNEQFF
TRBV6-4	.	TRBJ1-1	TRBD1	TGTGCCAGCAGTACAGGGGGAGTTGCTGAAGCTTTCTTT	CASSTGGVAEAFF
TRBV30	.	TRBJ2-5	.	TGTGCCTGGAGTGTTGGCAATGCGGAGACCCAGTACTTC	CAWSVGNAETQYF
TRBV7-9	many	TRBJ2-1	TRBD2	TGTGCCAGCAGCGCCGGGACTAGCGGGCCAGAGCAGTTCTTC	CASSAGTSGPEQFF
TRBV27	few	TRBJ1-5	.	TGTGCCAGCGGTGACCCATCCCGCAATCAGCCCCAGCATTTT	CASGDPSRNQPQHF
TRBV3-1/TRBV3-2	.	TRBJ1-1	.	TGTGCCAGCAGCCAAGATCAGGATGCCGCCGCTTTCTTT	CASSQDQDAAAFF
TRBV3-1/TRBV3-2	.	TRBJ1-3	.	TGTGCCAGCAGCCAATCCGGGTCTGGAAACACCATATATTTT	CASSQSGSGNTIYF
TRBV28	.	TRBJ2-7	TRBD2	TGTGCCAGCAGCAATAGCGGGGCCTACGAGCAGTACTTC	CASSNSGAYEQYF
TRBV4-2	.	TRBJ1-5	TRBD1	TGTGCCAGCAGCCAAGAGCAGGGGGATAACAATCAGCCCCAGCATTTT	CASSQEQGDNNQPQHF
TRBV5-1	.	TRBJ1-1	TRBD1	TGCGCCAGCAGCTTTAATAGGGACAGGGAGATTATGAACACTGAAGCTTTCTTT	CASSFNRDREIMNTEAFF
TRBV2	.	TRBJ1-6	.	TGTGCCAGCAGCGGAATGGGGGTCGAGAATTCACCCCTCCACTTT	CASSGMGVENSPLHF
TRBV7-9	once	TRBJ2-1	.	TGTGCCAGCAGCTTAGCGGGTTCAGGGTCCTCGTATGAGCAGTTCTTC	CASSLAGSGSSYEQFF
TRBV7-2	.	TRBJ2-3	.	TGTGCCAGCAGCTTAAATATAGGGGGGCGGAACACAGATACGCAGTATTTT	CASSLNIGGRNTDTQYF
TRBV27	.	TRBJ2-3	.	TGTGCCAGCAGTCCATTCTGGGCAGGGGTCCTTTCAGATACGCAGTATTTT	CASSPFWAGVLSDTQYF
TRBV19	.	TRBJ2-1	TRBD2	TGTGCCAGTACCCCCTGGGGTAGCGGGAGGGAGAGCTCCTACAATGAGCAGTTCTTC	CASTPWGSGRESSYNEQFF
TRBV7-9	few	TRBJ2-7	.	TGTGCCAGCAGCTCCGGACTTTACGAGCAGTACTTC	CASSSGLYEQYF
TRBV12-3/TRBV12-4	.	TRBJ2-1	TRBD2	TGTGCCAGCAGGCTAGCGGATAGGGAGCAGTTCTTC	CASRLADREQFF
TRBV19	.	TRBJ2-1	.	TGTGCCAGTACCTTAACCGGGACGGTATACAATGAGCAGTTCTTC	CASTLTGTVYNEQFF
TRBV9	.	TRBJ1-1	TRBD1	TGTGCCAGCAGCCCTGCAGGGGGAGAGGACACTGAAGCTTTCTTT	CASSPAGGEDTEAFF
TRBV9	.	TRBJ1-6	.	TGTGCCAGCAGCGTAGGCGACAAGTATAATTCACCCCTCCACTTT	CASSVGDKYNSPLHF
TRBV5-1	.	TRBJ1-6	TRBD1	TGCGCCAGCAGCTCGGGACAGGGGCCCTATAATTCACCCCTCCACTTT	CASSSGQGPYNSPLHF
TRBV12-5	.	TRBJ2-3	.	TGTGCTAGTGGTTTGTTCTCAGGGGGGTTCACAGATACGCAGTATTTT	CASGLFSGGFTDTQYF
TRBV21-1	.	TRBJ2-5	.	TGTGCCAGCAGCACCACACTAGCGGGGGGGAAAGAGACCCAGTACTTC	CASSTTLAGGKETQYF
TRBV28	.	TRBJ2-4	TRBD1	TGTGCCAGCAGTTTAAGGGGGCCGGACATTCAGTACTTC	CASSLRGPDIQYF
TRBV18	.	TRBJ1-1	.	TGTGCCAGCTCACCCGCTGCAGGAGCCATGAACACTGAAGCTTTCTTT	CASSPAAGAMNTEAFF
TRBV6-1	.	TRBJ1-6	.	TGTGCCAGCAGTGAACGGGGGGGGGCCAAAAATTCACCCCTCCACTTT	CASSERGGAKNSPLHF
TRBV27	.	TRBJ1-5	.	TGTGCCAGCAGTTTAAATGGCGGGGCCCATCAGCCCCAGCATTTT	CASSLNGGAHQPQHF
TRBV6-5	.	TRBJ2-5	.	TGTGCCAGCAGTCTCGGGTTTGAGACCCAGTACTTC	CASSLGFETQYF
TRBV15	.	TRBJ2-1	.	TGTGCCACCAGGGAAGGGCCGTCCTACAATGAGCAGTTCTTC	CATREGPSYNEQFF
TRBV10-3	.	TRBJ1-2	.	TGTGCCATCAGTGAGTCTCCACCCCCGGGCGCTAACTATGGCTACACCTTC	CAISESPPPGANYGYTF
TRBV25-1	.	TRBJ2-2	TRBD1	TGTGCCAGCAGTGTTGACAGGGGCACCGGGGAGCTGTTTTTT	CASSVDRGTGELFF
TRBV18	.	TRBJ2-7	TRBD1	TGTGCCAGCTCACCGATGGGACAGACCTACGAGCAGTACTTC	CASSPMGQTYEQYF
TRBV3-1/TRBV3-2	.	TRBJ2-3	.	TGTGCCAGCAGCCAAGAGGGTGGAGATACGCAGTATTTT	CASSQEGGDTQYF
TRBV6-5	once	TRBJ1-5	TRBD1	TGTGCCAGCATATCGACAGGGAGTCAGCCCCAGCATTTT	CASISTGSQPQHF